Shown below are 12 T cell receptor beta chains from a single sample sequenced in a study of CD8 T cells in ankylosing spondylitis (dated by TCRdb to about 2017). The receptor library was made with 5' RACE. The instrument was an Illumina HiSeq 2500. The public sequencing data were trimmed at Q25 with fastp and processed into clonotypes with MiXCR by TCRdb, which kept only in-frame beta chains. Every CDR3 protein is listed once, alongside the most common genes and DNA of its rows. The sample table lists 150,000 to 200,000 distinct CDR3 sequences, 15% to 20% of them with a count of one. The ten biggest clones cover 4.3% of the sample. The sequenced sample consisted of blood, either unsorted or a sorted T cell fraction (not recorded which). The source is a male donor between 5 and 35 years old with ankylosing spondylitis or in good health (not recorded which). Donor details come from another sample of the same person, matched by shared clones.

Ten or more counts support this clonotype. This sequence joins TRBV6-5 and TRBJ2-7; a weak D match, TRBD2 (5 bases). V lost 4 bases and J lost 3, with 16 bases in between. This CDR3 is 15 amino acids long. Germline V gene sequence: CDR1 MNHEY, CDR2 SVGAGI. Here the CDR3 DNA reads TGTGCCAGCAGTTTACAAGGACTCCATAGCTACGAGCAGTACTTC. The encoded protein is CASSLQGLHSYEQYF.

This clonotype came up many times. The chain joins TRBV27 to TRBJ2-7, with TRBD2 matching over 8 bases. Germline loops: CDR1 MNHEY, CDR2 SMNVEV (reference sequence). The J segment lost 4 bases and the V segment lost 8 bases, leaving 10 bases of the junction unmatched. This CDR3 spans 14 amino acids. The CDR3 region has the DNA TGTGCCAGCCGGAGCGGGAGTTCGGATTACGAGCAGTACGTC. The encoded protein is CASRSGSSDYEQYV.

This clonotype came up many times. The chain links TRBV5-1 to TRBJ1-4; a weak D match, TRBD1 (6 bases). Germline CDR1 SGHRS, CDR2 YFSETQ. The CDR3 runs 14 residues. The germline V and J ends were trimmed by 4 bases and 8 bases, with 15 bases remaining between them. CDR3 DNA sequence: TGCGCCAGCAGCCGAGACAGGTGGCAAGAAAAACTGTTTTTT. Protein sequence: CASSRDRWQEKLFF.

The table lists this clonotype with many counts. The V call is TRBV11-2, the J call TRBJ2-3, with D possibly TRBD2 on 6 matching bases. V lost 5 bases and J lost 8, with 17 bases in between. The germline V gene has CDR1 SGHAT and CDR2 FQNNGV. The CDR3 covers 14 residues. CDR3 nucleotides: TGTGCCAGCAGCATTGAGCGGTTGGGGGGTACGCAGTATTTT. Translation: CASSIERLGGTQYF.

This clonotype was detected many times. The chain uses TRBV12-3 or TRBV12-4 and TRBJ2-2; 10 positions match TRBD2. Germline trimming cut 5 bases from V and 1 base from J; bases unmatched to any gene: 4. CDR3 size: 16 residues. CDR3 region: CASSTRTSGNTGELFF. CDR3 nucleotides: TGTGCCAGCAGTACTCGGACTAGCGGGAACACCGGGGAGCTGTTTTTT.

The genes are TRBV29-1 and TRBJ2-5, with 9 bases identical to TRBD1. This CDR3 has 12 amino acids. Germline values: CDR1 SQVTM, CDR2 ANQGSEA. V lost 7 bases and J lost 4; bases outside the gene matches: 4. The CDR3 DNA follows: TGCAGCGCGACGGGACAGGGAGAGACCCAGTACTTC. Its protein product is CSATGQGETQYF.

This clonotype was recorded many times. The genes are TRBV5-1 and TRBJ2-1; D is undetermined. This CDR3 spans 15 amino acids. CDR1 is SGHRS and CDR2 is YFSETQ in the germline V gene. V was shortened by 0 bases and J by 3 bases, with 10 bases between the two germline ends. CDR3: CASSLALYSYNEQFF. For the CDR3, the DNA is TGCGCCAGCAGCTTGGCACTGTACAGCTACAATGAGCAGTTCTTC.

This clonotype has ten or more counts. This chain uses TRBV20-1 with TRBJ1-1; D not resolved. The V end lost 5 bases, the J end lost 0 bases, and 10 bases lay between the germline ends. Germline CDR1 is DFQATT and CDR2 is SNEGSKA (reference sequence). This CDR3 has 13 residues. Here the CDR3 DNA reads TGCAGTGCTCGGCACTTTTTGAACACTGAAGCTTTCTTT. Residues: CSARHFLNTEAFF.

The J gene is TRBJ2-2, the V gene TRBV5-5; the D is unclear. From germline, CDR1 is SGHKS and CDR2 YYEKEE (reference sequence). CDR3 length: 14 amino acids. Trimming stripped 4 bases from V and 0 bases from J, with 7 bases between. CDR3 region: CASSHSTNTGELFF. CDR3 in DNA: TGTGCCAGCAGCCACAGCACGAACACCGGGGAGCTGTTTTTT. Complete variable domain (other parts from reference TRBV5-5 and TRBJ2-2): DAGVTQSPTHLIKTRGQQVTLRCSPISGHKSVSWYQQVLGQGPQFIFQYYEKEERGRGNFPDRFSARQFPNYSSELNVNALLLGDSALYLCASSHSTNTGELFFGEGSRLTVL.

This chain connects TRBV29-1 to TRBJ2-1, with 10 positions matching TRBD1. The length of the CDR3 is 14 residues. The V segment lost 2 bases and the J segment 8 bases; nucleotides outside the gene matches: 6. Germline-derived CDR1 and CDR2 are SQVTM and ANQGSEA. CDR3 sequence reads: CSVETPDRGDEQFF. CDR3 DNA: TGCAGCGTTGAAACTCCGGACAGGGGGGATGAGCAGTTCTTC.

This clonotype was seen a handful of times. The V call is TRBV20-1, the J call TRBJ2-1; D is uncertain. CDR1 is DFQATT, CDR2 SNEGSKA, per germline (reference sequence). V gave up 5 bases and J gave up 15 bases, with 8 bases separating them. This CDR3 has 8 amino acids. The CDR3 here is CSAGPMFF. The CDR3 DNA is TGCAGTGCTGGACCTATGTTCTTC.

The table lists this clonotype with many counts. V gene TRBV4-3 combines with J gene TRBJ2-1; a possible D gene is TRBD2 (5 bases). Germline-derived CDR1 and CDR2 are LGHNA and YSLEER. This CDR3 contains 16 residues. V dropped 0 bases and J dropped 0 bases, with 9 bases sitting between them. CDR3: CASSQEMDFSYNEQFF. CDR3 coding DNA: TGCGCCAGCAGCCAAGAAATGGACTTCTCCTACAATGAGCAGTTCTTC.